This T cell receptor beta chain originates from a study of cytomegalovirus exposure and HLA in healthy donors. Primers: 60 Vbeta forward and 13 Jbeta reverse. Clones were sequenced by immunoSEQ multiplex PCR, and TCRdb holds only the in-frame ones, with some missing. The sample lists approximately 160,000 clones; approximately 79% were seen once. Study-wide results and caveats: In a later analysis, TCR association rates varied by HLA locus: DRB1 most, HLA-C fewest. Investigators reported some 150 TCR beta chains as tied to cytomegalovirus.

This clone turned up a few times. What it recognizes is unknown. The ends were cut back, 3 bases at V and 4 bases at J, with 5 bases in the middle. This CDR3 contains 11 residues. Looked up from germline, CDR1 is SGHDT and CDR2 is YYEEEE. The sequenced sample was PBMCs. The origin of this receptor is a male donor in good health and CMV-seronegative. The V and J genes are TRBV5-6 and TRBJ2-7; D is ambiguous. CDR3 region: CASSYRYEQYF. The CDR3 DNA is TGTGCCAGCAGCTACAGATACGAGCAGTACTTC.